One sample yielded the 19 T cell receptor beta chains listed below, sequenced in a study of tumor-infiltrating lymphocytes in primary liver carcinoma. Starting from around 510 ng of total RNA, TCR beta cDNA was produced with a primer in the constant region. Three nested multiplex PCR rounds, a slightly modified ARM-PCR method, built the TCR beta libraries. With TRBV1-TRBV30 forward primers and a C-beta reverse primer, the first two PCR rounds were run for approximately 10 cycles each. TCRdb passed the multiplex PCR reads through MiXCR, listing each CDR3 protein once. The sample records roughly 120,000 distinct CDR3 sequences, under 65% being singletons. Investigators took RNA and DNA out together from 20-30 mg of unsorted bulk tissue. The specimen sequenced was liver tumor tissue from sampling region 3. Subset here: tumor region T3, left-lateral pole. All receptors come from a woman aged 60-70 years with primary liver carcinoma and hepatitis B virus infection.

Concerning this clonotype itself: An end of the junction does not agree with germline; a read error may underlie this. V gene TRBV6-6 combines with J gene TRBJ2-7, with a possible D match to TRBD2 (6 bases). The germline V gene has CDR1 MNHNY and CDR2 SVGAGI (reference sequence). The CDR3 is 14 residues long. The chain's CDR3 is CVSSTTGACYEQYF. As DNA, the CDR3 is TGTGTCAGCAGTACAACGGGAGCGTGCTACGAGCAGTACTTC.

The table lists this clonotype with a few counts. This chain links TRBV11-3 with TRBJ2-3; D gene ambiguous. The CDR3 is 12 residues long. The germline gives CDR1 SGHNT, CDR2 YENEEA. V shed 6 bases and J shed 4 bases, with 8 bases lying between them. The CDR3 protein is CASSTRSDTQYF. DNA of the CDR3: TGTGCCAGCAGTACACGATCAGATACGCAGTATTTT. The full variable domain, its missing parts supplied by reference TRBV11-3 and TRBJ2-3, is EAGVVQSPRYKIIEKKQPVAFWCNPISGHNTLYWYLQNLGQGPELLIRYENEEAVDDSQLPKDRFSAERLKGVDSTLKIQPAELGDSAVYLCASSTRSDTQYFGPGTRLTVL.

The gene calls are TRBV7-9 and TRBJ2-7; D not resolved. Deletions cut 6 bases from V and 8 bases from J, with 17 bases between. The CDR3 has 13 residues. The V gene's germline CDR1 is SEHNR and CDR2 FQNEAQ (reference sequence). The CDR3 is CASSLSQPHKQYF. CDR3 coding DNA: TGTGCCAGCAGTTTAAGCCAACCCCACAAGCAGTACTTC. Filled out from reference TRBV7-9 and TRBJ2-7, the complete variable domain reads DTGVSQNPRHKITKRGQNVTFRCDPISEHNRLYWYRQTLGQGPEFLTYFQNEAQLEKSRLLSDRFSAERPKGSFSTLEIQRTEQGDSAMYLCASSLSQPHKQYFGPGTRLTVT.

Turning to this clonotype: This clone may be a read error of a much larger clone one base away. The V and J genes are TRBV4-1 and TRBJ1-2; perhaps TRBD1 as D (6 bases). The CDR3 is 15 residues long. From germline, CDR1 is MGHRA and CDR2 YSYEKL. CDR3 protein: CASNQAPQGSYGYTF. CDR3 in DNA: TGCGCCAGCAACCAAGCCCCCCAGGGGTCCTACGGCTACACCTTC.

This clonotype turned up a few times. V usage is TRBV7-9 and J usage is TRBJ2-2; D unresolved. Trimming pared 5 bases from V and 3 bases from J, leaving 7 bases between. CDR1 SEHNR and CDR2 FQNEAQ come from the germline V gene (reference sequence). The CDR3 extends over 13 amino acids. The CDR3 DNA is TGTGCCAGCAGCGCGTGGGACACCGGGGAGCTGTTTTTT. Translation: CASSAWDTGELFF.

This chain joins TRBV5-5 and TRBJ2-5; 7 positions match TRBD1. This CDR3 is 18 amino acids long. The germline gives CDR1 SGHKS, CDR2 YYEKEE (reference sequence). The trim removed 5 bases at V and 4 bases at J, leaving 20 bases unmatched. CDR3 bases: TGTGCCAGCAGGCCGAGGGCTATAGTGACAGGGTATGCAGAGACCCAGTACTTC. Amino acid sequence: CASRPRAIVTGYAETQYF.

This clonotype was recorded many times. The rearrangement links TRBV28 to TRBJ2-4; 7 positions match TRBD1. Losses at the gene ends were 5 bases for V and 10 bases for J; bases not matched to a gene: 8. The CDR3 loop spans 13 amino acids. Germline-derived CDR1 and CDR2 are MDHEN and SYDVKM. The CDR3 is CASSPGTEQIQYF. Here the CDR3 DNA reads TGTGCCAGCAGTCCCGGGACAGAGCAAATTCAGTACTTC.

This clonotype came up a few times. CDR3: CSAGPFSLGENEQFF. The CDR3 region has the DNA TGCAGTGCGGGACCTTTCTCTCTGGGGGAGAATGAGCAGTTCTTC. The V gene is TRBV20-1, the J gene TRBJ2-1; D may match TRBD1 or TRBD2 (5 bases each). Germline V gives CDR1 DFQATT, CDR2 SNEGSKA (reference sequence). The CDR3 has 15 amino acids. V lost 6 bases to trimming and J lost 7 bases, with 22 bases between them.

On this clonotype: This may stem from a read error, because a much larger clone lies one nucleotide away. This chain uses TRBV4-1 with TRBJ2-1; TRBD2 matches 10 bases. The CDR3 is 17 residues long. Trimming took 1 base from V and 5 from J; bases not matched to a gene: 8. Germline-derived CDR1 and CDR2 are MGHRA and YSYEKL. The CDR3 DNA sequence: TGCGCCAGCAGCCAAGGACACAGCGGGAGGGCGGACAATGAGCAGTTCTTC. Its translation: CASSQGHSGRADNEQFF.

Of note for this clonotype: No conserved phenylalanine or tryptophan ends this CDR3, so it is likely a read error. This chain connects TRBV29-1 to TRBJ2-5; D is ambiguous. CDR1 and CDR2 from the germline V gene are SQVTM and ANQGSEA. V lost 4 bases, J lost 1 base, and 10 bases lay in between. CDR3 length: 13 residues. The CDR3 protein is CSVARDIQETQYS. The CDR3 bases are TGCAGCGTTGCGCGTGACATCCAAGAGACCCAGTACTCC.

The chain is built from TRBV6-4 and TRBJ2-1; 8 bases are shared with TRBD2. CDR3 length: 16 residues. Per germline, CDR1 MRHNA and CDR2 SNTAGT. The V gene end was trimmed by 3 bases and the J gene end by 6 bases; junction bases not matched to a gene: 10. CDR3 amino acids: CASSEGGLDIPNEQFF. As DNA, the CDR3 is TGTGCCAGCAGTGAGGGGGGACTAGATATCCCCAATGAGCAGTTCTTC.

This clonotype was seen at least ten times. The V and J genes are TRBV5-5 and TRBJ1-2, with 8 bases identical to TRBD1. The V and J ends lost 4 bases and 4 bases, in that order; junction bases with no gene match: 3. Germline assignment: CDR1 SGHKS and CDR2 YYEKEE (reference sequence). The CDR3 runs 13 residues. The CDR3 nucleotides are TGTGCCAGCAGCATACAGGGGGGCTATGGCTACACCTTC. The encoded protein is CASSIQGGYGYTF.

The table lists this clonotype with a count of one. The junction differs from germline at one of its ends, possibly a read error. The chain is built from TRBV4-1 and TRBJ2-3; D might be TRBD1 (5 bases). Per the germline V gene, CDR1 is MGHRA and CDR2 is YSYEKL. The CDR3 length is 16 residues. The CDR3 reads CTSSQVSLDREDTQYF. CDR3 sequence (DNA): TGCACCAGCAGCCAAGTAAGCCTAGACAGAGAAGATACTCAGTATTTT.

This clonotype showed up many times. The DNA of the CDR3 is TGTGCCAGCGATAGCGGGTCCGTCCCCTACAATGAGCAGTTCTTC. Its translation: CASDSGSVPYNEQFF. The chain links TRBV7-9 to TRBJ2-1; 7 positions agree with TRBD2. The J segment lost 2 bases and the V segment lost 8 bases, leaving 9 bases of the junction unmatched. The CDR3 extends over 15 amino acids. Germline lookup yields CDR1 SEHNR and CDR2 FQNEAQ (reference sequence).

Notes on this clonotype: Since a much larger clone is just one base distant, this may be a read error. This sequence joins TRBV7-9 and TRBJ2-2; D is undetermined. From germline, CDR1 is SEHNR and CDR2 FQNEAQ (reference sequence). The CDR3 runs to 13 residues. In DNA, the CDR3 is TGTGCCAGCAGCTTCGAAAACATCGGGGAGCTGTTTTTT. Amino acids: CASSFENIGELFF.

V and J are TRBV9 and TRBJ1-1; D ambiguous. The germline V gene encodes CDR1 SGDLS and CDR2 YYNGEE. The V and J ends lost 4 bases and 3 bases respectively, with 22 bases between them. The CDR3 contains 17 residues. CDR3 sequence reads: CASSPPPGSRGDTEAFF. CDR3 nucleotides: TGTGCCAGCAGCCCCCCACCCGGGTCACGAGGCGACACTGAAGCTTTCTTT.

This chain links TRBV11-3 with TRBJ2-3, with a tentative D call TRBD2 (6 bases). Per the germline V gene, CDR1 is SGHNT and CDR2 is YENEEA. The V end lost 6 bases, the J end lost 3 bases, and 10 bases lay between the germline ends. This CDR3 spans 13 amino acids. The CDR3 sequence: CASREGPTDTQYF. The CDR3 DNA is TGTGCCAGCAGGGAGGGCCCTACAGATACGCAGTATTTT. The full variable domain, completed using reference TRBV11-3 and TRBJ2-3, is EAGVVQSPRYKIIEKKQPVAFWCNPISGHNTLYWYLQNLGQGPELLIRYENEEAVDDSQLPKDRFSAERLKGVDSTLKIQPAELGDSAVYLCASREGPTDTQYFGPGTRLTVL.

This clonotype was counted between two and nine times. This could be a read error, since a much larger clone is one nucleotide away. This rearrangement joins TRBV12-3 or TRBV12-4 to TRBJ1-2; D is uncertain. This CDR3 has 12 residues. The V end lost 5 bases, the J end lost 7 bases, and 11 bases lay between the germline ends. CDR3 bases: TGTGCCAGCAGTCCCCCCTGCGGTGGCTACACCTTC. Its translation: CASSPPCGGYTF.

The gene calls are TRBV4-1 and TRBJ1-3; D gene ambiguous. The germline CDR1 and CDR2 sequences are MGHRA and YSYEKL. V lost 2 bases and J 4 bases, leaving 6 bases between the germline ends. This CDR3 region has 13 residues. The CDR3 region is CASSQTKGNTIYF. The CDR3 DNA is TGCGCCAGCAGCCAAACCAAGGGAAACACCATATATTTT.